This TCR beta chain stems from a study of blood T cell repertoires in COVID-19. As for the study in general: From the United States, Italy and Spain came samples of acute and convalescent COVID-19. The cDNA or gDNA used as material had been derived from T cells, B-cell-depleted T cells, or PBMCs.

Per the study methods: Reference gene primer amplification yielded estimated nucleated cell counts. Profiling relied on immunoSEQ multiplex PCR, and the TCRdb table lists in-frame clones only, not all of them. V and J calls and clone size are those listed in that table; D and trimming were worked out from the DNA. Of roughly 72,000 clones listed, 88% are singletons. V was pared by 5 bases and J by 6 bases, with 9 bases of the junction left unmatched. Germline CDR1 is MNHEY and CDR2 is SMNVEV (reference sequence). The CDR3 is made up of 14 amino acids. This chain connects TRBV27 to TRBJ2-7; 8 bases are shared with TRBD1. Material: peripheral blood. The TCR was taken from a human donor in a cohort sampled during active COVID-19. The CDR3 sequence: CASSPMDRVGEQYF. The CDR3, as DNA: TGTGCCAGCAGTCCAATGGACAGGGTAGGCGAGCAGTACTTC.